Sequencing of this T cell receptor (beta chain) was carried out in a study of T cell repertoires in cytomegalovirus infection. On the study more broadly: Both a matching HLA type and CMV infection were indicated by public TCR beta signatures.

On this clonotype: As yet, its antigen is unknown.

Between the trimmed V and J ends, which lost 2 bases and 0 bases, there was a span of 10 bases. The CDR3 sequence is 16 residues long. Germline CDR1 reads SGHTA; CDR2 reads FQGNSA. Study-wide results and caveats: Of the TCR beta families, the public ones yielded a cumulative frequency that identified carriers of CMV plus the relevant HLA. Dominating the ex vivo response were HLA-C-restricted CMV-specific TCR beta clonotypes.

TCRdb passed the reads through MiXCR, listing each CDR3 protein once. The table records 510,000 or so distinct CDR3 sequences, about 25% of them present only once. Sequencing was carried out using PBMCs. V usage is TRBV7-2 and J usage is TRBJ2-2, with no clear D. This clonotype originated in a human donor in good health (CMV status not recorded). Some clones in this sample may be carry-over from other donors' samples. CDR3 loop: CASSLLRAANTGELFF. The CDR3 DNA reads as TGTGCCAGCAGCTTACTCCGGGCAGCGAACACCGGGGAGCTGTTTTTT.